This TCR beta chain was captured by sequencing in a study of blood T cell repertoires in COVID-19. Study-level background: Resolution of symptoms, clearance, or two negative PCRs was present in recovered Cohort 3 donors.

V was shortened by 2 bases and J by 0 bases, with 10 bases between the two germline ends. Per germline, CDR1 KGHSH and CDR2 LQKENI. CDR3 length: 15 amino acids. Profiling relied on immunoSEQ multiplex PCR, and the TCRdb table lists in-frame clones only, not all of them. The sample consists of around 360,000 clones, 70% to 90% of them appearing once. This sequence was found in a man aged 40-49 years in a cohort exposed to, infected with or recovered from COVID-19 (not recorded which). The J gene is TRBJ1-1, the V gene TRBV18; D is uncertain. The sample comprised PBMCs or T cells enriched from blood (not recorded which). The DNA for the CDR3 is TGTGCCAGCTCACCAGAGTTAAACCTGAACACTGAAGCTTTCTTT. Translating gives CASSPELNLNTEAFF.